A selection of T cell receptor beta chains follows, all from one sample in a study of OX40 agonist ivuxolimab in advanced cancers. Sequenced by immunoSEQ multiplex PCR; TCRdb stores in-frame clones only, minus some. The top ten clones hold under 9.5% of a sample with tens of thousands of clones, roughly 81% of them seen once. The sequencing used CD4+ or CD8+ T cells sorted from blood, collected in a trial of the OX40 agonist ivuxolimab. The source of these receptors is an adult with an advanced solid tumor such as melanoma, head and neck, liver or kidney cancer. Each CDR3 is given with its conserved first and last residue. A D gene is named only where the DNA matches it firmly. A clone size is listed for some rows: how often the clone was seen (once, few, many), or a class if it is expanded.

NA	TRBV4-3	TRBJ1-4	NA	CASSQDTRVNEKLFF	TGCGCCAGCAGCCAAGATACCAGGGTTAATGAAAAACTGTTTTTT
TRBD2	TRBV30	TRBJ2-2	NA	CAWSKGGLARGGELFF	TGTGCCTGGAGTAAGGGGGGACTAGCGCGCGGCGGGGAGCTGTTTTTT
NA	TRBV6-5	TRBJ1-1	NA	CASSYTTGRKSEAFF	TGTGCCAGCAGTTATACTACCGGACGTAAGAGTGAAGCTTTCTTT
TRBD2	TRBV27	TRBJ2-1	NA	CASSFKSGGRVYNEQFF	TGTGCCAGCAGTTTCAAATCAGGCGGGAGGGTTTACAATGAGCAGTTCTTC
TRBD2	TRBV29-1	TRBJ2-7	few	CSVEGLAGEFTDEQYF	TGCAGCGTTGAGGGACTAGCGGGAGAGTTCACCGACGAGCAGTACTTC
NA	TRBV4-3	TRBJ1-1	NA	CASSQEPRNTEAFF	TGCGCCAGCAGCCAAGAACCCAGGAACACTGAAGCTTTCTTT
TRBD1	TRBV5-1	TRBJ2-3	NA	CASRYLPGQISTDTQYF	TGCGCCAGCAGATATTTACCGGGACAGATAAGCACAGATACGCAGTATTTT
NA	TRBV6-5	TRBJ1-6	once	CASRQPNSPLHF	TGTGCCAGCAGACAGCCTAATTCACCCCTCCACTTT
TRBD1	TRBV4-1	TRBJ1-2	NA	CASSQLDRENYGYTF	TGCGCCAGCAGCCAGCTAGACAGGGAGAACTATGGCTACACCTTC
TRBD1	TRBV19	TRBJ1-5	NA	CASSTSTGDQPQHF	TGTGCCAGTAGTACCTCTACAGGGGATCAGCCCCAGCATTTT
NA	TRBV4-3	TRBJ1-4	once	CASSQSYATNEKLFF	TGCGCCAGCAGCCAAAGCTACGCAACTAATGAAAAACTGTTTTTT
TRBD2	TRBV7-9	TRBJ2-1	NA	CASSSKTGTTDEQFF	TGTGCCAGCAGCTCCAAAACCGGGACTACAGATGAGCAGTTCTTC
TRBD1	TRBV9	TRBJ2-1	NA	CASSGGETGQIYNEQFF	TGTGCCAGCAGCGGAGGGGAGACAGGGCAGATCTACAATGAGCAGTTCTTC
NA	TRBV27	TRBJ2-1	once	CASSRRVYNEQFF	TGTGCCAGCAGCCGCAGGGTCTACAATGAGCAGTTCTTC
TRBD1	TRBV5-1	TRBJ2-1	few	CASSSGQGITNEQFF	TGCGCCAGCAGCAGCGGACAGGGTATTACCAATGAGCAGTTCTTC
NA	TRBV19	TRBJ2-7	few	CASSGDGSYEQYF	TGTGCCAGTAGTGGGGACGGTTCCTACGAGCAGTACTTC
NA	TRBV19	TRBJ2-1	NA	CATNFDREQFF	TGTGCCACAAACTTTGACCGTGAGCAGTTCTTC
NA	TRBV29-1	TRBJ2-2	NA	CSVEGSGTGELFF	TGCAGCGTTGAAGGTTCAGGCACCGGGGAGCTGTTTTTT
NA	TRBV5-1	TRBJ1-2	few	CASSLEDIYGYTF	TGCGCCAGCAGCCTGGAGGACATCTATGGCTACACCTTC
NA	TRBV10-1	TRBJ2-1	NA	CASSESGANNEQFF	TGCGCCAGCAGTGAGTCTGGGGCGAACAATGAGCAGTTCTTC
NA	TRBV7-6	TRBJ2-7	NA	CASSFGESYEQYF	TGTGCCAGCAGCTTCGGTGAATCCTACGAGCAGTACTTC
TRBD1	TRBV11-2	TRBJ2-7	NA	CASSFNLRQGPYEQYF	TGTGCCAGCAGCTTTAATCTAAGACAGGGACCCTACGAGCAGTACTTC
NA	TRBV18	TRBJ1-5	NA	CASSPKVGSGSNQPQHF	TGTGCCAGCTCACCAAAGGTTGGCAGTGGTAGCAATCAGCCCCAGCATTTT
NA	TRBV10-3	TRBJ1-2	NA	CAISDIYPGVGYGYTF	TGTGCCATCAGTGATATATACCCAGGGGTCGGCTATGGCTACACCTTC
TRBD1	TRBV18	TRBJ1-1	NA	CASSPAGTGAGEAFF	TGTGCCAGCTCACCTGCCGGGACAGGGGCTGGTGAAGCTTTCTTT
NA	TRBV4-1	TRBJ1-6	NA	CASSQVEGPISPLHF	TGCGCCAGCAGCCAAGTGGAGGGCCCCATCTCACCCCTCCACTTT
TRBD1	TRBV5-6	TRBJ1-5	few	CASSLGWDSYQPQHF	TGTGCCAGCAGCTTGGGGTGGGACAGCTATCAGCCCCAGCATTTT
TRBD1	TRBV7-9	TRBJ2-7	NA	CASSLTGVNYEQYF	TGTGCCAGCAGCCTGACAGGGGTAAATTACGAGCAGTACTTC
NA	TRBV6-5	TRBJ1-1	once	CASSYSLGAGGAEAFF	TGTGCCAGCAGTTACTCCCTGGGGGCGGGGGGCGCTGAAGCTTTCTTT
TRBD2	TRBV5-1	TRBJ2-3	NA	CASSSGLSTDTQYF	TGCGCCAGCAGCTCGGGACTAAGCACAGATACGCAGTATTTT
NA	TRBV9	TRBJ1-1	NA	CASSVGNGNTEAFF	TGTGCCAGCAGCGTAGGGAACGGAAACACTGAAGCTTTCTTT
TRBD1	TRBV6-5	TRBJ1-2	NA	CASRQPGQGRGGYTF	TGTGCCAGCAGACAACCGGGACAGGGTAGGGGTGGCTACACCTTC
TRBD2	TRBV11-3	TRBJ2-7	NA	CASEGRGLAGHEQYF	TGTGCCAGCGAAGGGCGGGGACTAGCGGGACACGAGCAGTACTTC
TRBD1	TRBV7-9	TRBJ2-1	NA	CASSSPLTGESYNEQFF	TGTGCCAGCAGCTCGCCCCTGACAGGGGAGTCCTACAATGAGCAGTTCTTC
TRBD1	TRBV4-3	TRBJ1-2	NA	CASSLGQNYGYTF	TGCGCCAGCAGCCTGGGACAGAACTATGGCTACACCTTC
TRBD1	TRBV4-3	TRBJ1-4	NA	CASSRNTGQGNEKLFF	TGCGCCAGCAGCAGGAACACAGGACAGGGTAATGAAAAACTGTTTTTT
NA	TRBV20-1	TRBJ1-2	NA	CSASSRYGYTF	TGCAGTGCTAGTTCTAGGTATGGCTACACCTTC
NA	TRBV9	TRBJ2-3	NA	CASSGRQGGTDTQYF	TGTGCCAGCAGCGGTAGACAGGGAGGGACAGATACGCAGTATTTT
NA	TRBV4-3	TRBJ2-7	NA	CASSLNLGQPFYEQYF	TGCGCCAGCAGCCTGAATTTAGGACAACCCTTCTACGAGCAGTACTTC
TRBD2	TRBV5-1	TRBJ2-7	NA	CASSLARGVTGTYEQYF	TGCGCCAGCAGCTTGGCCCGGGGGGTAACCGGAACCTACGAGCAGTACTTC
NA	TRBV5-4	TRBJ2-5	NA	CASSLVGNQETQYF	TGTGCCAGCAGCTTGGTGGGAAACCAAGAGACCCAGTACTTC
TRBD2	TRBV5-4	TRBJ2-3	NA	CASSTGLAGGSDTQYF	TGTGCCAGCAGCACGGGACTAGCGGGAGGGTCAGATACGCAGTATTTT
NA	TRBV15	TRBJ1-2	NA	CATSRAGATKNYGYTF	TGTGCCACCAGCAGAGCCGGGGCGACCAAAAACTATGGCTACACCTTC
NA	TRBV6-1	TRBJ2-2	NA	CASTTGTQNTGELFF	TGTGCCAGCACAACCGGGACCCAGAACACCGGGGAGCTGTTTTTT
NA	TRBV2	TRBJ1-4	NA	CASSDRLAEKLFF	TGTGCCAGCAGTGACAGGTTAGCTGAGAAACTGTTTTTT
NA	TRBV6-5	TRBJ2-1	NA	CASSYLTGPSFF	TGTGCCAGCAGTTACCTGACAGGTCCTTCGTTCTTC
NA	TRBV13	TRBJ1-3	NA	CASSSAGTGNTIYF	TGTGCCAGCAGCTCCGCAGGAACTGGAAACACCATATATTTT
NA	TRBV7-2	TRBJ2-7	few	CASSPRVTVTGEQYF	TGTGCCAGCAGCCCCCGAGTGACGGTCACGGGAGAGCAGTACTTC
NA	TRBV6-5	TRBJ2-7	few	CASSRTVYEQYF	TGTGCCAGCAGCCGAACAGTCTACGAGCAGTACTTC
NA	TRBV7-2	TRBJ1-5	NA	CASSPSNQPQHF	TGTGCCAGCAGCCCTAGCAATCAGCCCCAGCATTTT
NA	TRBV5-1	TRBJ2-3	NA	CASSLGPMERSTQYF	TGCGCCAGCAGCTTGGGCCCCATGGAGAGGAGTACGCAGTATTTT